This TCR beta chain was obtained from a study of blood T cell repertoires in COVID-19. The CDR3 contains 15 residues. The J segment lost 5 bases and the V segment lost 2 bases, leaving 2 bases of the junction unmatched. The germline V gene encodes CDR1 SGHAT and CDR2 FQNNGV. Method: immunoSEQ multiplex PCR; TCRdb's copy keeps in-frame clones and lacks some. The repertoire includes under 200,000 clones, 88% of them detected once, and around 6.7% sits in the top ten. Sequencing was done on a sample of PBMCs or T cells enriched from blood (not recorded which). The clonotype comes from a woman in her 50s who had recovered from COVID-19. The chain links TRBV11-2 to TRBJ1-4; TRBD1 aligns across 10 bases. For the CDR3, the DNA is TGTGCCAGCAGCTTAACGGACAGGGGGAATGAAAAACTGTTTTTT. This gives the protein CASSLTDRGNEKLFF.